The rows below give T cell receptor beta chains drawn from one sample of a study of blood T cells in healthy people across ages. MiXCR, run by TCRdb on the 5' RACE reads, gives a single entry per CDR3 protein. The sample lists 550,000 to 650,000 distinct CDR3 sequences; approximately 30% were seen once. Source material: blood. The receptors derive from a woman older than 75 in good health. Each CDR3 is given with its conserved first and last residue. Each record gives: V gene, J gene, D gene, clone size, CDR3 DNA, CDR3 protein. D genes are given only for firm matches. Rows may omit the clone size; those that give it use once, few, many or a size class.

>TRBV10-2|TRBJ2-1|TRBD2|many
TGCGCCAGCAGTCGACCCAGCGGGGGGGCGCATGAGCAGTTCTTC
CASSRPSGGAHEQFF
>TRBV28|TRBJ1-6|-|-
TGTGCCAGCAGTCAGGTTATTCGGAATTCACCCCTCCACTTT
CASSQVIRNSPLHF
>TRBV20-1|TRBJ2-1|-|many
TGCAGTGCTAGAGGGACGGGCCGGAACAATGAGCAGTTCTTC
CSARGTGRNNEQFF
>TRBV7-2|TRBJ2-5|-|once
TGTGCCAGCAGCTTAGAGATCAGAAAGACCCAGTACTTC
CASSLEIRKTQYF
>TRBV4-1|TRBJ1-1|-|-
TGCGCCAGCAGCCACCGGACGGGGGACACTAAAGCTTTCTTT
CASSHRTGDTKAFF
>TRBV29-1|TRBJ1-1|-|-
TGCAGCGCCGGCCGGGGGTTCCGGGACACTGAAGCTTTCTTT
CSAGRGFRDTEAFF
>TRBV7-2|TRBJ2-5|-|-
TGTGCCGGCAGCTTATTACTGGAGACCCAGTACTTC
CAGSLLLETQYF
>TRBV11-1|TRBJ1-1|TRBD1|few
TGTGCCAGCAGCTTAGCTGGACAGGGGGTGAACACTGAAGCTTTCTTT
CASSLAGQGVNTEAFF
>TRBV9|TRBJ2-7|TRBD1|many
TGTGCCAGCAGCCTAGAGGACAGGCCCACCTACGAGCAGTACTTC
CASSLEDRPTYEQYF
>TRBV6-5|TRBJ2-5|-|-
TGTGCCAGCAGCCCGGACGGAAAGTACCAAGAGACCCAGTACTTC
CASSPDGKYQETQYF
>TRBV20-1|TRBJ2-1|-|many
TGCAGTGCTAGGGCCGGGCCCATATTCTACAATGAGCAGTTCTTC
CSARAGPIFYNEQFF
>TRBV10-3|TRBJ2-7|-|many
TGTGCCATCAGTGAGTCCACGCTAGCCTTGAGTTACGAGCAGTACTTC
CAISESTLALSYEQYF
>TRBV19|TRBJ2-1|TRBD1|few
TGTGCCAGTAGTCGGACAGGTGGGGACAATGAGCAGTTCTTC
CASSRTGGDNEQFF
>TRBV12-3/TRBV12-4|TRBJ2-2|TRBD1|-
TGTGCCAGCAGTAACGGACAGGTCAACACCGGGGAGCTGTTTTTT
CASSNGQVNTGELFF
>TRBV6-2/TRBV6-3|TRBJ2-3|TRBD2|-
TGTGCCAGCAGTTACAGGGCGGGGGGAACCCCAGATACGCAGTATTTT
CASSYRAGGTPDTQYF
>TRBV5-4|TRBJ2-3|TRBD2|many
TGTGCCAGCAGCTGGGGCGGGGGTGGCACAGATACGCAGTATTTT
CASSWGGGGTDTQYF
>TRBV9|TRBJ1-6|-|few
TGTGCCAGCAGCCCGTGGGACTCGGGACATTCTAATTCACCCCTCCACTTT
CASSPWDSGHSNSPLHF
>TRBV2|TRBJ1-4|TRBD1|few
TGTGCCAGCAGTGCGGACAGGGTTGAAAAACTGTTTTTT
CASSADRVEKLFF
>TRBV9|TRBJ2-3|-|many
TGTGCCAGCAGCCGGGACGGTGGGGATACGCAGTATTTT
CASSRDGGDTQYF
>TRBV7-8|TRBJ2-7|-|-
TGTGCCAGCAGCTTAGTCCTCGCCGCCCACGAGCAGTACTTC
CASSLVLAAHEQYF
>TRBV24-1|TRBJ2-5|TRBD2|many
TGTGCCACCAGTGACCCTAGCGGGGCCAGGCGGGAGACCCAGTACTTC
CATSDPSGARRETQYF
>TRBV6-2/TRBV6-3|TRBJ2-7|TRBD1|-
TGTGCCGGGTCCAAGCCGGGACAGCAGTACAATGAGCAGTACTTC
CAGSKPGQQYNEQYF
>TRBV7-2|TRBJ1-4|-|many
TGTGCCAGCAGTCGTATCGGAGGGGGTGGTGAAAAACTGTTTTTT
CASSRIGGGGEKLFF
>TRBV6-1|TRBJ2-7|TRBD2|few
TGTGCCACCAAGGTGGGACTAGCGGGTAACAATGAGCAGTACTTC
CATKVGLAGNNEQYF
>TRBV4-2|TRBJ2-1|-|-
TGTGCCAGCAGCCAAGGGTCGGTCGATGAGCAGTTCTTC
CASSQGSVDEQFF
>TRBV12-3/TRBV12-4|TRBJ2-6|TRBD2|-
TGTGCCAGCAGCTTGGGGGGGGGATTCGGGGCCAACGTCCTGACTTTC
CASSLGGGFGANVLTF
>TRBV5-1|TRBJ1-4|TRBD1|-
TGCGCCAGCAGCATCGGGACAGGGGGACGGGGTGAAAAACTGTTTTTT
CASSIGTGGRGEKLFF
>TRBV7-9|TRBJ2-1|TRBD2|-
TGTGCCAGCAGCCTCCTACTCCGGGGGGGCCATGAGCAGTTCTTC
CASSLLLRGGHEQFF
>TRBV7-9|TRBJ1-1|TRBD1|few
TGTGCCAGCAGCTTAGTCACAGGGGGAGGCACTGAAGCTTTCTTT
CASSLVTGGGTEAFF
>TRBV10-3|TRBJ2-5|TRBD1|once
TGTGCCATCGGAGGACAGGGCCAGGGGCAAGAGACCCAGTACTTC
CAIGGQGQGQETQYF
>TRBV20-1|TRBJ2-2|TRBD2|few
TGCAGTGCTTTGGGACTAGCGGGGTCCTACAGCAACGCGAACACCGGGGAGCTGTTTTTT
CSALGLAGSYSNANTGELFF
>TRBV5-8|TRBJ2-5|-|many
TGTGCCAGCATCCTGGGTGCTGGGGGGACCCAGTACTTC
CASILGAGGTQYF
>TRBV20-1|TRBJ2-7|-|-
TGCAGTGCTGCCGACAGCTTCGGGGCTAGTGAGCAGTACTTC
CSAADSFGASEQYF